Following are 28 T cell receptor beta chains from one sample sequenced in a study of beta chain features in type 1 diabetes. The study reverse transcribed the entire isolated RNA, so it sequenced expressed TCRB transcripts. The assay was immunoSEQ multiplex PCR, and TCRdb's table has in-frame clones only and misses some. The sample has some 640,000 clones, around 15% seen once. Findings and caveats of the study: Among all four CD4+ subsets, Type 1 diabetes patients had TCRB CDR3s that were moderately but significantly shorter.

These TCRs' antigens remain unknown. Sequenced input: naive CD4+ T cells from blood. The source is a man between 18 and 29 years old with type 1 diabetes.

The chain uses TRBV5-1 and TRBJ2-2, with TRBD2 identical over 10 bases. In germline, CDR1 is SGHRS, CDR2 YFSETQ. The junction had 3 bases not matched to a gene; V was cut back by 3 bases and J by 7 bases. The length of the CDR3 is 14 residues. The CDR3 DNA is TGCGCCAGCAGCTGGACTAGCGGAGGCGGGGAGCTGTTTTTT. This codes for CASSWTSGGGELFF. Drawing the rest from reference TRBV5-1 and TRBJ2-2, the complete variable domain is KAGVTQTPRYLIKTRGQQVTLSCSPISGHRSVSWYQQTPGQGLQFLFEYFSETQRNKGNFPGRFSGRQFSNSRSEMNVSTLELGDSALYLCASSWTSGGGELFFGEGSRLTVL.

The rearrangement joins TRBV2 to TRBJ1-2; D is undetermined. Germline V CDR1 and CDR2: SNHLY, FYNNEI. The CDR3 totals 11 residues. Trimming took off 7 bases at V and 5 bases at J, with 8 bases between the two ends. The CDR3 DNA reads as TGTGCCAGCAATTATCATTATGGCTACACCTTC. Translated: CASNYHYGYTF.

This rearrangement joins TRBV7-2 to TRBJ2-1; no clear D. The germline V and J ends were trimmed by 1 base and 5 bases, with 12 bases remaining between them. CDR1 is SGHTA and CDR2 is FQGNSA in the germline V gene. CDR3 length equals 15 residues. CDR3 in DNA: TGTGCCAGCAGCTTAGGTCGGTTAGGGAACAATGAGCAGTTCTTC. Translated: CASSLGRLGNNEQFF.

The chain combines TRBV4-3 with TRBJ1-2; D is perhaps TRBD1 (6 bases). Germline V gene sequence: CDR1 LGHNA, CDR2 YSLEER. Trimming took 1 base from V and 4 from J, leaving 13 bases between them. This CDR3 is 15 amino acids long. CDR3 sequence reads: CASSQVLQGIYGYTF. The CDR3 DNA reads as TGCGCCAGCAGCCAAGTCTTGCAGGGGATCTATGGCTACACCTTC.

This clone was recorded a few times. This sample also contains other DNA sequences that code for the same CDR3. V gene TRBV5-1 combines with J gene TRBJ2-3, with 9 bases matching TRBD2. CDR1 and CDR2 from the germline V gene are SGHRS and YFSETQ. The CDR3 runs 15 residues. With 3 bases clipped from V and 6 bases from J, the junction kept 8 bases outside the gene matches. The CDR3 bases are TGCGCCAGCAGCTCTGGGACTAGCCTCACGGATACGCAGTATTTT. It translates to CASSSGTSLTDTQYF.

This clone was seen only a few times. The V and J genes are TRBV19 and TRBJ1-1; D unresolved. Germline values: CDR1 LNHDA, CDR2 SQIVND (reference sequence). V was trimmed by 7 bases and J by 1 base, leaving 10 bases between them. This CDR3 contains 13 residues. CDR3 nucleotides: TGTGCCAGTAACCCTACAGCGAACACTGAAGCTTTCTTT. Protein sequence: CASNPTANTEAFF.

The chain links TRBV18 to TRBJ2-3; 11 bases are a match to TRBD1. V shed 6 bases, J shed 4 bases, and the junction held 6 bases outside the gene matches. This CDR3 is 15 amino acids long. Germline V gene sequence: CDR1 KGHSH, CDR2 LQKENI. The CDR3 sequence is CASSPGTGGADTQYF. The CDR3, as DNA: TGTGCCAGCTCCCCCGGGACAGGGGGGGCAGATACGCAGTATTTT.

The chain couples TRBV28 to TRBJ2-7; 7 nucleotides line up with TRBD2. The junction had 0 bases not matched to a gene; V was cut back by 6 bases and J by 1 base. This CDR3 region has 12 residues. Looked up from germline, CDR1 is MDHEN and CDR2 is SYDVKM. The CDR3 loop is CASRAGSYEQYF. The CDR3 nucleotides are TGTGCCAGCAGAGCGGGATCCTACGAGCAGTACTTC.

This clone has just one count. J is TRBJ1-5 and V is TRBV7-2, with 7 bases aligning to TRBD1. Germline loops: CDR1 SGHTA, CDR2 FQGNSA. This CDR3 region has 14 residues. V was pared by 3 bases and J by 2 bases, with 1 base of the junction left unmatched. The DNA of the CDR3 is TGTGCCAGCAGCTTTCAGGGGGGCAATCAGCCCCAGCATTTT. Amino acid sequence: CASSFQGGNQPQHF. The full variable domain, with the rest looked up from reference TRBV7-2 and TRBJ1-5, is GAGVSQSPSNKVTEKGKDVELRCDPISGHTALYWYRQSLGQGLEFLIYFQGNSAPDKSGLPSDRFSAERTGGSVSTLTIQRTQQEDSAVYLCASSFQGGNQPQHFGDGTRLSIL.

V gene TRBV20-1 combines with J gene TRBJ2-1; D ambiguous. V shed 4 bases and J shed 7 bases, with 8 bases lying between them. From germline, CDR1 is DFQATT and CDR2 SNEGSKA (reference sequence). This CDR3 is 11 amino acids long. This chain's CDR3 is CSAIWGNEQFF. The CDR3 DNA is TGCAGTGCTATTTGGGGAAATGAGCAGTTCTTC.

CDR3 in amino acids: CAWTKDYPYEQYF. In nucleotides, the CDR3 is TGTGCCTGGACAAAAGACTACCCTTACGAGCAGTACTTC. The gene calls are TRBV30 and TRBJ2-7, with D possibly matching TRBD2 (5 bases). Deletions cut 4 bases from V and 4 bases from J, with 14 bases between. The length of the CDR3 is 13 residues. CDR1 is GTSNPN, CDR2 SVGIG, per germline (reference sequence).

This clone was found a few times. V usage is TRBV6-5 and J usage is TRBJ2-1; the D is unclear. The CDR3 sequence is 15 residues long. Germline V gene data show CDR1 as MNHEY and CDR2 as SVGAGI. The V end was cut by 4 bases, the J end by 0 bases, with 10 bases between. DNA of the CDR3: TGTGCCAGCAGTTTAACTGGAGACTCCTACAATGAGCAGTTCTTC. Translation: CASSLTGDSYNEQFF.

This clone showed up many times. The J gene is TRBJ2-1, the V gene TRBV14; D is perhaps TRBD2 (6 bases). Trimming shortened V by 3 bases and J by 7 bases, and 16 bases separated the two germline ends. Germline CDR1 is SGHDN and CDR2 is FVKESK. The CDR3 spans 15 residues. Here the CDR3 DNA reads TGTGCCAGCAGCCATTACGGAGGCCGGGGGAATGAGCAGTTCTTC. Protein sequence: CASSHYGGRGNEQFF.

The CDR3: CASSGQHNYGYTF. The CDR3 bases are TGTGCCAGCAGCGGACAGCACAACTATGGCTACACCTTC. The chain couples TRBV9 to TRBJ1-2; perhaps TRBD1 as D (5 bases). Germline values: CDR1 SGDLS, CDR2 YYNGEE. CDR3 length: 13 amino acids. With 3 bases removed from V and 2 bases from J, the gap between germline ends came to 8 bases.

There are a few counts of this clone. V usage is TRBV29-1 and J usage is TRBJ2-7; 13 bases map to TRBD2. Germline V gene lookup returns CDR1 SQVTM and CDR2 ANQGSEA. J lost 3 bases, V lost 7 bases, and 3 bases had no gene match. This CDR3 contains 13 residues. DNA of the CDR3: TGCAGCGCGGGACTAGCGGGGAACTACGAGCAGTACTTC. It codes for CSAGLAGNYEQYF.

This clone was picked up a small number of times. The chain carries TRBV25-1 and TRBJ2-1, with unresolved D. Trimming took off 3 bases at V and 8 bases at J, with 2 bases between the two ends. The germline V gene has CDR1 MGHDK and CDR2 SYGVNS. The CDR3 has 10 amino acids. The CDR3 DNA follows: TGTGCCAGCAGTGACTATGAGCAGTTCTTC. This translates into CASSDYEQFF.

This clone was observed a handful of times. The chain uses TRBV6-5 and TRBJ1-2; TRBD1 is a possible D gene (6 bases). V lost 6 bases, J lost 4 bases, and 12 bases lay in between. The CDR3 length is 13 residues. Germline V gene lookup returns CDR1 MNHEY and CDR2 SVGAGI. CDR3 protein: CASSLDRFYGYTF. CDR3 coding DNA: TGTGCCAGCAGCCTTGACAGGTTCTATGGCTACACCTTC.

This clone showed up just once. The genes are TRBV2 and TRBJ2-5; D unresolved. This CDR3 contains 11 residues. Between the trimmed V and J ends, which lost 5 bases and 5 bases, there was a span of 6 bases. The germline V gene has CDR1 SNHLY and CDR2 FYNNEI. The CDR3 DNA follows: TGTGCCAGCAGTAGGGTGGAGACCCAGTACTTC. Its translation is CASSRVETQYF.

The chain couples TRBV6-5 to TRBJ1-4; tentative D call: TRBD1 (6 bases). There are 15 residues in the CDR3. Germline values: CDR1 MNHEY, CDR2 SVGAGI. V lost 5 bases and J lost 0, with 10 bases in between. The CDR3 DNA is TGTGCCAGCAGTCGTAGACAGGCAACTAATGAAAAACTGTTTTTT. Protein: CASSRRQATNEKLFF.

This chain links TRBV10-3 with TRBJ2-5, with no clear D. Germline CDR1 reads ENHRY; CDR2 reads SYGVKD. V lost 2 bases and J 2 bases, leaving 12 bases between the germline ends. The CDR3 extends over 15 amino acids. This CDR3 is CAISENQAGQETQYF. CDR3 DNA sequence: TGTGCCATCAGTGAGAACCAGGCCGGGCAAGAGACCCAGTACTTC.

This rearrangement joins TRBV25-1 to TRBJ2-7; 7 bases match TRBD2. The length of the CDR3 is 14 residues. V lost 4 bases to trimming and J lost 3 bases; unmatched junction nucleotides: 6. Germline V gene data show CDR1 as MGHDK and CDR2 as SYGVNS. Here the CDR3 DNA reads TGTGCCAGCAGTGTAGGCGGGAGTATCTACGAGCAGTACTTC. Translation gives CASSVGGSIYEQYF.

The rearrangement links TRBV7-2 to TRBJ2-1; TRBD1 matches 7 bases. Germline V CDR1 and CDR2: SGHTA, FQGNSA. This CDR3 contains 14 residues. The V and J ends lost 5 bases and 7 bases, in that order; junction bases with no gene match: 8. The CDR3 DNA sequence: TGTGCCAGCAGCCAAAACGGACAGGCAAATGAGCAGTTCTTC. Its protein product is CASSQNGQANEQFF.

This clone has just a few counts. The sample carries other DNA sequences with the same CDR3. The chain joins TRBV30 to TRBJ1-5; D is unclear. CDR3 length equals 15 residues. CDR1 and CDR2 (germline): GTSNPN, SVGIG (reference sequence). Trimming removed 0 bases at V and 2 bases at J, with 11 bases between. CDR3 residues: CAWSVRGQGNQPQHF. The CDR3 DNA follows: TGTGCCTGGAGTGTACGAGGGCAGGGCAATCAGCCCCAGCATTTT. Complete variable domain (other parts from reference TRBV30 and TRBJ1-5): SQTIHQWPATLVQPVGSPLSLECTVEGTSNPNLYWYRQAAGRGLQLLFYSVGIGQISSEVPQNLSASRPQDRQFILSSKKLLLSDSGFYLCAWSVRGQGNQPQHFGDGTRLSIL.

V gene TRBV7-2 combines with J gene TRBJ1-2, with D perhaps TRBD1 (5 bases). This CDR3 spans 15 amino acids. Trimming pared 1 base from V and 2 bases from J, leaving 11 bases between. Germline-derived CDR1 and CDR2 are SGHTA and FQGNSA. For the CDR3, the DNA is TGTGCCAGCAGCTTAGGATTCGAGGGGAACTATGGCTACACCTTC. It specifies CASSLGFEGNYGYTF.

The rearrangement joins TRBV18 to TRBJ2-3; 8 bases fit TRBD2. J was trimmed by 0 bases and V by 3 bases; bases with no gene match: 8. Germline CDR1 and CDR2: KGHSH and LQKENI. This CDR3 region has 17 residues. The CDR3 region has the DNA TGTGCCAGCTCACCGGGGAGACTAGCGCTAAGCACAGATACGCAGTATTTT. Translating gives CASSPGRLALSTDTQYF.

V and J are TRBV7-2 and TRBJ1-4; D is unresolved. CDR1 and CDR2 (germline): SGHTA, FQGNSA. Trimming left V 3 bases short and J 3 bases short, with 8 bases between. This CDR3 spans 14 amino acids. The CDR3 loop is CASSFRRANEKLFF. The CDR3 region has the DNA TGTGCCAGCAGCTTTAGACGTGCTAATGAAAAACTGTTTTTT. The variable domain in full, completed from reference TRBV7-2 and TRBJ1-4, reads GAGVSQSPSNKVTEKGKDVELRCDPISGHTALYWYRQSLGQGLEFLIYFQGNSAPDKSGLPSDRFSAERTGGSVSTLTIQRTQQEDSAVYLCASSFRRANEKLFFGSGTQLSVL.

In its sample, this clone was seen a few times. The genes are TRBV30 and TRBJ2-1, with TRBD2 matching 8 bases. CDR3 length equals 14 residues. V lost 7 bases to trimming and J lost 14 bases; unmatched junction nucleotides: 19. Germline V gene lookup returns CDR1 GTSNPN and CDR2 SVGIG (reference sequence). CDR3 DNA: TGTGCCTTCCTACTCTTAGCGGGAAGCCGGGGGAAGTTCTTC. This encodes CAFLLLAGSRGKFF.

On this clone: Other DNA sequences of this sample code for an identical CDR3. CDR3 loop: CASSVAGGPYNEQFF. The CDR3 nucleotides are TGTGCCAGCAGCGTAGCGGGGGGACCCTACAATGAGCAGTTCTTC. The V gene is TRBV9, the J gene TRBJ2-1; 7 nucleotides line up with TRBD2. V gave up 0 bases and J gave up 2 bases; unmatched junction bases: 2. Germline V gives CDR1 SGDLS, CDR2 YYNGEE. The CDR3 is 15 residues long.